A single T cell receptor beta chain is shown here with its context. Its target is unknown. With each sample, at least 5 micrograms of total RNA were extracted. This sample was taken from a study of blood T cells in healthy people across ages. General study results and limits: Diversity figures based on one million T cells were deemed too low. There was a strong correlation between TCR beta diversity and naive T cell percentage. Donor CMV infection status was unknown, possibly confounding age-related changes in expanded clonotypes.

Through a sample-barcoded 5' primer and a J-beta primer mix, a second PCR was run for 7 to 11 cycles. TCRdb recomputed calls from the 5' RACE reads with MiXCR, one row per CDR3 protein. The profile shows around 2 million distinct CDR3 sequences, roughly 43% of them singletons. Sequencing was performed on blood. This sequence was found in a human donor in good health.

The CDR3, as DNA: TGCAGTGCTAAATTGTCTGTGGAGGCCAAAAACATTCAGTACTTC. It codes for CSAKLSVEAKNIQYF. V and J are TRBV20-1 and TRBJ2-4; no firm D call. Trimming cost V 4 bases and J 1 base, with 14 bases left between them. This CDR3 contains 15 residues. From germline, CDR1 is DFQATT and CDR2 SNEGSKA (reference sequence).